This T cell receptor (beta chain) emerged from a study of T cell responses to AZD1222 COVID-19 vaccine. The CDR3 sequence is 18 residues long. Per germline, CDR1 SGHNT and CDR2 YYREEE (reference sequence). V was clipped by 2 bases and J by 7 bases; unmatched bases: 12. Clones were sequenced by immunoSEQ multiplex PCR, and TCRdb holds only the in-frame ones, with some missing. This repertoire shows about 170,000 clones, 75% to 90% found once; its top ten account for 6.9%. Whole-study findings and limits: Close to half of all spike-specific TCRs reportedly target regions of the variants that are unmutated.

Concerning this clone: Its antigen is not identified.

The starting material was peripheral blood, obtained on day 0 of AZD1222 vaccination. This receptor was obtained from an adult in good health. The genes are TRBV5-4 and TRBJ2-5, with 15 bases lining up with TRBD2. CDR3 sequence (DNA): TGTGCCAGCAGCTTAGGGACTAGCGGGGGGCCCAGGGGTGCGACCCAGTACTTC. It translates to CASSLGTSGGPRGATQYF.